The 2 T cell receptor beta chains given below trace back to one sample, sequenced in a study of blood T cell repertoires in COVID-19. Sequencing used immunoSEQ multiplex PCR; TCRdb keeps in-frame clones, though not all of them. Among tens of thousands of clones listed, 65% to 90% were seen once. Material for sequencing was peripheral blood. These receptors were taken from a human donor in a cohort sampled during active COVID-19.

This chain links TRBV11-1 with TRBJ2-7, with D maybe TRBD1 (6 bases). This CDR3 contains 13 residues. V was clipped by 2 bases and J by 6 bases, with 11 bases between them. Germline V gene lookup returns CDR1 SGHAT and CDR2 FQDESV (reference sequence). For the CDR3, the DNA is TGTGCCAGCAGCTTAACTCAGGGGAGCGAGCAGTACTTC. Its translation is CASSLTQGSEQYF. The whole variable domain, filled in from reference TRBV11-1 and TRBJ2-7, reads EAEVAQSPRYKITEKSQAVAFWCDPISGHATLYWYRQILGQGPELLVQFQDESVVDDSQLPKDRFSAERLKGVDSTLKIQPAELGDSAMYLCASSLTQGSEQYFGPGTRLTVT.

This clone appeared a few times. The chain employs TRBV7-6 and TRBJ2-7, with D possibly TRBD2 on 6 matching bases. The V and J ends lost 5 bases and 7 bases respectively, with 24 bases between them. The CDR3 is made up of 16 amino acids. Germline loops: CDR1 SGHVS, CDR2 FNYEAQ. CDR3 nucleotide sequence: TGTGCCAGCAGCCCCCTGGGGGGTAACGGCTTAGGGGAGCAGTACTTC. It yields the protein CASSPLGGNGLGEQYF.